The text below deals with one T cell receptor beta chain. Its antigen is not yet known. One base away there is no much larger clone; base qualities are not given. TCRbeta CDR3 regions were amplified from genomic DNA by means of the immunoSEQ Assay, a bias-controlled multiplex PCR. From the authors' description of their analysis: Within the assay, amplification of reference gene primers was used to estimate how many nucleated cells each sample contained. Sequence reads were collapsed and filtered to measure the absolute abundance of every unique TCRbeta CDR3 rearrangement. Productive Simpson clonality was computed per sample as the square root of Simpson's diversity index over productive rearrangements. Drawn from immuneACCESS, this table holds only the in-frame rearrangements with V and J called that TCRdb kept. Clones are partly lost; checked studies trace under half to an unresolved V gene and leave the rest unexplained. From that table come the V and J calls and clone size; the DNA was used to work out D and trimming. Counted in this sample were approximately 300,000 clones; 90% of them appeared once. The ten biggest clones cover roughly 7% of the sample.

The trim is 2 bases for V and 4 bases for J, with a gap of 14 bases between the germline ends. Based on the germline V gene, the CDR1 and CDR2 sequences are SGHTA and FQGNSA. Spanning cysteine to phenylalanine, the CDR3 consists of 15 amino acids. The only DNA kept is the CDR3, 45 bases in frame from the first base. This sample was taken from a study of blood T cell repertoires in COVID-19 (dated by TCRdb to the early 2020s). About the investigation overall: Samples from collaborators originated in the United States, Italy and Spain and spanned both the acute and convalescent phases of COVID-19. The prospective study material was composed of cDNA or gDNA derived from T cells, B-cell-depleted T cells, or PBMCs. Deeply sampled blood TCRbeta repertoires from subjects exposed to, actively infected with, or recovered from COVID-19 were included in the dataset. The repertoires were released in a freely available public database meant as a resource for research on the immune response to SARS-CoV-2. Samples came from the ongoing ImmuneRACE study (first 160 participants) plus 1,254 subjects from 6 global collaborators. A de-identified subject ID, COVID-19 status, age in years and sex were almost always included in the sample metadata. Where available, HLA class I and class II types were taken from metadata supplied by the sample provider and were not determined by assay-based typing. What the authors observed across the whole study: The amount of clinical and demographic metadata varied by source and participant and was provided uncurated.

One collaborating source in Seattle enrolled patients while the patients were actively infected and followed the patients over time throughout the course of disease. Collaborating institutions collected whole blood in K2EDTA tubes following their own protocols. For TCRbeta analysis, collaborators shipped samples as frozen whole blood, isolated PBMCs, or DNA extracted from either of those sample types. The source of this sequence is a woman aged 30 to 39 with COVID-19, enrolled during active disease. The sample comprised peripheral blood. This sequence uses TRBV7-2 and TRBJ1-1; the D gene is perhaps TRBD1, on 6 matching bases. The CDR3 here reads CASSLLRDMPTEAFF. The nucleotides are TGTGCCAGCAGCTTATTAAGGGACATGCCCACTGAAGCTTTCTTT.